A single sample gave rise to the 32 T cell receptor beta chains below, sequenced in a study of T cells in Graves' hyperthyroidism and ophthalmopathy. RNA transcripts yielded amplified TCR beta CDR3 regions. TCR CDR3 underwent first-round RT-PCR with the HTBI primer set. TCRdb re-derived calls from the multiplex PCR reads in MiXCR, one entry per CDR3 protein. This table has more than 250,000 distinct CDR3 sequences, 12% to 15% appearing once. Sequencing was carried out using blood. Source of these receptors: a woman aged 45-59 years with Graves' hyperthyroidism that later progressed to Graves' ophthalmopathy.

This clonotype was observed at least ten times. The chain combines TRBV28 with TRBJ2-5; 7 nucleotides agree with TRBD1. The V gene's germline CDR1 is MDHEN and CDR2 SYDVKM. V gave up 3 bases and J gave up 5 bases; unmatched junction bases: 6. There are 14 residues in the CDR3. The CDR3 is CASSLKQGWETQYF. Here the CDR3 DNA reads TGTGCCAGCAGTTTGAAACAGGGGTGGGAGACCCAGTACTTC.

This clonotype occurred many times. The chain links TRBV2 to TRBJ2-5, with a tentative D call TRBD1 (6 bases). The CDR3 is 14 amino acids. CDR1 and CDR2 (germline): SNHLY, FYNNEI. Deletions cut 6 bases from V and 2 bases from J, with 13 bases between. The CDR3 loop reads CASRLQGGQETQYF. Here the CDR3 DNA reads TGTGCCAGCAGGCTACAGGGTGGGCAAGAGACCCAGTACTTC.

This clonotype was detected ten times or more. The chain recombines TRBV14 with TRBJ2-7; 14 nucleotides line up with TRBD2. The ends lost 2 bases at V and 4 bases at J; junction bases unmatched: 7. Germline-derived CDR1 and CDR2 are SGHDN and FVKESK. The CDR3 is made up of 17 amino acids. The chain's CDR3 is CASSQTTSGRGMYEQYF. In nucleotides, the CDR3 is TGTGCCAGCAGCCAAACGACTAGCGGGAGGGGTATGTACGAGCAGTACTTC.

This clonotype was seen many times. The chain links TRBV15 to TRBJ2-7; D remains unclear. The CDR3 totals 13 residues. CDR1 LNHNV and CDR2 YYDKDF come from the germline V gene (reference sequence). Deletions cut 0 bases from V and 2 bases from J, with 5 bases between. The CDR3 sequence: CATSRDTTYEQYF. The DNA of the CDR3 is TGTGCCACCAGCAGAGACACCACCTACGAGCAGTACTTC.

The genes are TRBV20-1 and TRBJ2-5, with 12 positions matching TRBD2. Germline V gene data show CDR1 as DFQATT and CDR2 as SNEGSKA (reference sequence). This CDR3 contains 16 residues. Germline trimming cut 5 bases from V and 5 bases from J; bases unmatched to any gene: 12. The CDR3 reads CSAPKTSGSGRETQYF. In nucleotides, the CDR3 is TGCAGTGCTCCAAAGACTAGCGGGAGCGGTCGGGAGACCCAGTACTTC.

The V gene is TRBV10-3, the J gene TRBJ2-3; TRBD2 matches 14 bases. Germline CDR1 ENHRY, CDR2 SYGVKD. The ends lost 6 bases at V and 3 bases at J; junction bases unmatched: 8. This CDR3 has 17 residues. The CDR3 DNA follows: TGTGCCATCAGCCGACCGGGACTAGCGGGAGTGACAGATACGCAGTATTTT. Translation: CAISRPGLAGVTDTQYF.

This clonotype was observed at least ten times. The V and J genes are TRBV3-1 and TRBJ1-1; D possibly corresponds to TRBD1 (5 bases). The germline V and J ends were trimmed by 0 bases and 4 bases, with 12 bases remaining between them. Germline V gene sequence: CDR1 LGHDT, CDR2 YNNKEL (reference sequence). The CDR3 runs to 15 residues. This chain's CDR3 is CASSQDFPRGTEAFF. CDR3 DNA sequence: TGTGCCAGCAGCCAAGATTTTCCAAGGGGCACTGAAGCTTTCTTT.

This clonotype has a handful of counts. The chain uses TRBV28 and TRBJ1-4, with TRBD1 matching 7 bases. The germline CDR1 and CDR2 sequences are MDHEN and SYDVKM. There are 14 residues in the CDR3. V shed 2 bases, J shed 8 bases, and the junction held 5 bases outside the gene matches. CDR3 loop: CASSLRGGREKLFF. CDR3 coding DNA: TGTGCCAGCAGTTTACGAGGGGGCAGAGAAAAACTGTTTTTT.

This clonotype has ten or more counts. The chain joins TRBV12-3 or TRBV12-4 to TRBJ1-5; TRBD1 agrees at 9 bases. The V segment lost 6 bases and the J segment 7 bases; nucleotides outside the gene matches: 10. This CDR3 comprises 15 residues. The CDR3 here is CASSGGQGVGQPQHF. The CDR3 nucleotides are TGTGCCAGCAGCGGGGGACAGGGAGTAGGACAGCCCCAGCATTTT.

This clonotype appeared many times. The gene calls are TRBV12-3 or TRBV12-4 and TRBJ1-4, with D hard to call. The CDR3 loop spans 16 amino acids. V was shortened by 7 bases and J by 6 bases, with 21 bases between the two germline ends. This CDR3 reads CASKKVVTAVYEKLFF. CDR3 sequence (DNA): TGTGCCAGCAAAAAGGTCGTGACCGCAGTATATGAAAAACTGTTTTTT.

A word on this clonotype: The junction shows a germline mismatch at one end, possibly a read error. The rearrangement links TRBV7-9 to TRBJ1-2, with 7 bases fitting TRBD1. This CDR3 has 15 residues. CDR1 SEHNR and CDR2 FQNEAQ come from the germline V gene (reference sequence). The DNA of the CDR3 is TGTGCCAGCAGCTTAGGAGAGGGGGCTAACTATGGCCACACCTTC. This sequence encodes CASSLGEGANYGHTF.

This clonotype was picked up many times. The chain combines TRBV2 with TRBJ2-5, with TRBD2 matching over 7 bases. Germline CDR1 is SNHLY and CDR2 is FYNNEI. V trimming: 0 bases; J trimming: 3 bases; junction bases outside the gene matches: 7. The CDR3 sequence is 16 residues long. The CDR3 region has the DNA TGTGCCAGCAGTGAAGCGCGGGGACTAACGAAAGAGACCCAGTACTTC. This gives the protein CASSEARGLTKETQYF.

This clonotype came up many times. The genes are TRBV11-2 and TRBJ2-2; D remains unclear. CDR3 length equals 15 residues. Between the trimmed V and J ends, which lost 5 bases and 2 bases, there was a span of 12 bases. CDR1 and CDR2 from the germline V gene are SGHAT and FQNNGV. This chain's CDR3 is CASSPERANTGELFF. In DNA, the CDR3 is TGTGCCAGCAGCCCGGAACGAGCTAACACCGGGGAGCTGTTTTTT.

The sample holds many counts of this clonotype. Here the CDR3 reads CASSYPLGDTAFYGYTF. The CDR3 DNA reads as TGTGCCAGCAGTTACCCACTAGGGGACACGGCCTTTTATGGCTACACCTTC. The chain uses TRBV6-1 and TRBJ1-2; D possibly corresponds to TRBD1 (6 bases). Germline V lookup: CDR1 MNHNS, CDR2 SASEGT. This CDR3 region has 17 residues. The V gene lost 5 bases and the J gene lost 5 bases, with 24 bases spanning the gap.

This clonotype was observed many times. V usage is TRBV20-1 and J usage is TRBJ2-7; D might be TRBD1 (6 bases). The CDR3 length is 14 residues. Germline V gene data show CDR1 as DFQATT and CDR2 as SNEGSKA (reference sequence). V lost 0 bases to trimming and J lost 3 bases, with 12 bases between them. The CDR3 nucleotides read TGCAGTGCTAGAGATGCCGGACAGATCTACGAGCAGTACTTC. It codes for CSARDAGQIYEQYF.

This clonotype was picked up many times. The chain links TRBV20-1 to TRBJ2-1; 8 bases map to TRBD2. Per germline, CDR1 DFQATT and CDR2 SNEGSKA (reference sequence). CDR3 length: 14 amino acids. The ends lost 1 base at V and 2 bases at J; junction bases unmatched: 1. Written as DNA, the CDR3 is TGCAGTGCTAGAGCGGGGGGGCCCTACAATGAGCAGTTCTTC. As protein: CSARAGGPYNEQFF.

This clonotype was detected only a few times. A much larger clone is a single base away; this may be a read error. The chain carries TRBV5-1 and TRBJ1-1; D is unresolved. This CDR3 has 14 amino acids. Per germline, CDR1 SGHRS and CDR2 YFSETQ. V was shortened by 4 bases and J by 1 base, with 11 bases between the two germline ends. CDR3 DNA sequence: TGCGCCAGCAGCGGTGACGGTGCGAACACTGAAGCTTTCTTT. Translation gives CASSGDGANTEAFF.

Of note for this clonotype: The junction shows a germline mismatch at one end, possibly a read error. J is TRBJ2-2 and V is TRBV15; D gene ambiguous. The CDR3 runs 14 residues. Germline V gives CDR1 LNHNV, CDR2 YYDKDF (reference sequence). The CDR3 sequence is CAISRDPISGELFF. CDR3 in DNA: TGTGCCATCAGCAGAGATCCCATTTCCGGGGAGCTGTTTTTT.

The table lists this clonotype with many counts. The chain is built from TRBV7-9 and TRBJ2-1; tentative D call: TRBD2 (5 bases). Germline CDR1 reads SEHNR; CDR2 reads FQNEAQ (reference sequence). The CDR3 contains 17 residues. V gave up 2 bases and J gave up 8 bases, with 22 bases separating them. The CDR3 DNA follows: TGTGCCAGCAGCTTACCCCGGTGGTCTGAGGGAGACCATGAGCAGTTCTTC. Its translation is CASSLPRWSEGDHEQFF. Full variable domain (missing parts from reference TRBV7-9 and TRBJ2-1): DTGVSQNPRHKITKRGQNVTFRCDPISEHNRLYWYRQTLGQGPEFLTYFQNEAQLEKSRLLSDRFSAERPKGSFSTLEIQRTEQGDSAMYLCASSLPRWSEGDHEQFFGPGTRLTVL.

Points on this clonotype: A much larger clone differs from this one at a single base, so this may be a read error. The genes are TRBV19 and TRBJ2-7, with D possibly being TRBD1 (5 bases). V was cut by 5 bases and J by 0 bases, with 14 bases left in between. Germline CDR1 and CDR2: LNHDA and SQIVND (reference sequence). CDR3 size: 15 residues. The chain's CDR3 is CASSSDTKSSYEQYF. The CDR3 DNA reads TGTGCCAGTAGTTCGGACACGAAGAGCTCCTACGAGCAGTACTTC.

This clonotype was recorded at least ten times. The chain has TRBV2 and TRBJ2-7; D may be TRBD1 or TRBD2 (7 bases each). The CDR3 covers 15 residues. The V end lost 3 bases, the J end lost 5 bases, and 17 bases lay between the germline ends. Germline loops: CDR1 SNHLY, CDR2 FYNNEI. CDR3 nucleotide sequence: TGTGCCAGCAGTGATTGGGACAGCGGGAAAGACGAGCAGTACTTC. Translating gives CASSDWDSGKDEQYF.

There are many counts of this clonotype. This chain links TRBV30 with TRBJ2-4, with 11 nucleotides matching TRBD2. V was pared by 0 bases and J by 5 bases, with 3 bases of the junction left unmatched. CDR1 is GTSNPN and CDR2 is SVGIG in the germline V gene (reference sequence). The CDR3 spans 15 residues. CDR3 sequence reads: CAWSVPGLAENIQYF. The DNA of the CDR3 is TGTGCCTGGAGTGTCCCGGGACTAGCGGAAAACATTCAGTACTTC.

This clonotype was seen a few times. The genes are TRBV30 and TRBJ1-2; D perhaps matches TRBD1 (5 bases). CDR1 is GTSNPN and CDR2 is SVGIG in the germline V gene (reference sequence). CDR3 length: 14 residues. V was cut by 8 bases and J by 5 bases, with 21 bases left in between. CDR3 protein: CALHEGRGVYGYTF. Written as DNA, the CDR3 is TGTGCCCTACATGAGGGGCGAGGAGTGTATGGCTACACCTTC.

At least ten counts were recorded for this clonotype. The V and J genes are TRBV7-8 and TRBJ1-1; 9 positions match TRBD1. The CDR3 runs 14 residues. The junction had 10 bases not matched to a gene; V was cut back by 6 bases and J by 8 bases. Germline V gene data show CDR1 as SGHVS and CDR2 as FQNEAQ. CDR3 bases: TGTGCCAGCAGGGATAACAGGGGGCTACGCGAAGCTTTCTTT. Its translation: CASRDNRGLREAFF.

V and J are TRBV2 and TRBJ2-7; 12 bases agree with TRBD2. With 0 bases clipped from V and 2 bases from J, the junction kept 5 bases outside the gene matches. Germline V gene lookup returns CDR1 SNHLY and CDR2 FYNNEI. The CDR3 sequence is 17 residues long. Here the CDR3 DNA reads TGTGCCAGCAGTGAAGCGGTTCCTAGCGGGAGGGCCTACGAGCAGTACTTC. Translating it yields CASSEAVPSGRAYEQYF. Full variable domain (outside the CDR3, taken from reference TRBV2 and TRBJ2-7): EPEVTQTPSHQVTQMGQEVILRCVPISNHLYFYWYRQILGQKVEFLVSFYNNEISEKSEIFDDQFSVERPDGSNFTLKIRSTKLEDSAMYFCASSEAVPSGRAYEQYFGPGTRLTVT.

This clonotype was counted at least ten times. CDR3 sequence: CASSPGTGEGYTF. In nucleotides, the CDR3 is TGTGCCAGCAGCCCGGGGACAGGGGAAGGCTACACCTTC. V and J are TRBV9 and TRBJ1-2, with 10 nucleotides matching TRBD1. The CDR3 has 13 residues. V was clipped by 4 bases and J by 8 bases; unmatched bases: 5. Germline V gene lookup returns CDR1 SGDLS and CDR2 YYNGEE.

This clonotype was seen at least ten times. V usage is TRBV7-9 and J usage is TRBJ2-7; 8 bases map to TRBD2. Germline-derived CDR1 and CDR2 are SEHNR and FQNEAQ (reference sequence). The CDR3 sequence is 15 residues long. V was pared by 5 bases and J by 5 bases, with 11 bases of the junction left unmatched. The CDR3 coding sequence is TGTGCCAGCAGCCCGGGGGGGCTCCGTGTGAACGAGCAGTACTTC. It specifies CASSPGGLRVNEQYF.

This clonotype was seen many times. The chain joins TRBV20-1 to TRBJ1-1; no clear D gene. Deletions cut 5 bases from V and 0 bases from J, with 10 bases between. From germline, CDR1 is DFQATT and CDR2 SNEGSKA (reference sequence). The CDR3 covers 13 residues. CDR3 nucleotides: TGCAGTGCTTCCGAAGTGGTGAACACTGAAGCTTTCTTT. Protein product: CSASEVVNTEAFF.

This clonotype was counted ten times or more. This chain connects TRBV12-3 or TRBV12-4 to TRBJ2-7; 7 bases line up with TRBD2. With V trimmed by 6 bases and J by 2 bases, 10 bases remained unmatched. This CDR3 is built from 15 residues. The CDR3 loop is CASSSLGGTTYEQYF. The DNA for the CDR3 is TGTGCCAGCAGCTCCTTGGGGGGGACGACCTACGAGCAGTACTTC.

J is TRBJ2-5 and V is TRBV6-1; 9 nucleotides agree with TRBD2. CDR3 length: 17 residues. J lost 3 bases, V lost 2 bases, and 10 bases had no gene match. Per the germline V gene, CDR1 is MNHNS and CDR2 is SASEGT. CDR3 DNA: TGTGCCAGCAGTGAATGGGCTATTCTAGCGGGAAAAGAGACCCAGTACTTC. Its protein is CASSEWAILAGKETQYF.

This clonotype was found many times. This rearrangement joins TRBV11-1 to TRBJ2-3; TRBD1 matches 8 bases. J gave up 5 bases and V 1 base, and 5 bases lay outside the gene matches. Germline V CDR1 and CDR2: SGHAT, FQDESV (reference sequence). This CDR3 region has 15 residues. The CDR3 spells CASSLGPGGRDTQYF. The CDR3 region has the DNA TGTGCCAGCAGCTTAGGTCCAGGGGGCAGAGATACGCAGTATTTT.

This clonotype was seen repeatedly, ten times or more. V gene TRBV3-1 combines with J gene TRBJ1-1; 7 bases are a match to TRBD1. The CDR3 has 15 residues. V was pared by 2 bases and J by 0 bases, with 3 bases of the junction left unmatched. Per the germline V gene, CDR1 is LGHDT and CDR2 is YNNKEL (reference sequence). The CDR3 nucleotides are TGTGCCAGCAGCCAATGGGACAGATTGAACACTGAAGCTTTCTTT. Its translation is CASSQWDRLNTEAFF.